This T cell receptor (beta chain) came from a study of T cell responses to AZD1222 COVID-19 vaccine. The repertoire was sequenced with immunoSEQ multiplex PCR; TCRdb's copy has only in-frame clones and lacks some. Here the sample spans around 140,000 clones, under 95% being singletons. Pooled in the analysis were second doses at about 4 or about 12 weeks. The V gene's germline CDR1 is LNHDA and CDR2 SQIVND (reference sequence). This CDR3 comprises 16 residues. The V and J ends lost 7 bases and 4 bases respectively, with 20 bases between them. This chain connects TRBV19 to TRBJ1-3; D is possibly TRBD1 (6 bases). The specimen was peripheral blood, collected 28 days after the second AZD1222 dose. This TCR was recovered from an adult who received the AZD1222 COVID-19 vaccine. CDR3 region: CASNYGGQGRGNTIYF. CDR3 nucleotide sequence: TGTGCCAGTAATTATGGAGGTCAGGGGCGCGGAAACACCATATATTTT.